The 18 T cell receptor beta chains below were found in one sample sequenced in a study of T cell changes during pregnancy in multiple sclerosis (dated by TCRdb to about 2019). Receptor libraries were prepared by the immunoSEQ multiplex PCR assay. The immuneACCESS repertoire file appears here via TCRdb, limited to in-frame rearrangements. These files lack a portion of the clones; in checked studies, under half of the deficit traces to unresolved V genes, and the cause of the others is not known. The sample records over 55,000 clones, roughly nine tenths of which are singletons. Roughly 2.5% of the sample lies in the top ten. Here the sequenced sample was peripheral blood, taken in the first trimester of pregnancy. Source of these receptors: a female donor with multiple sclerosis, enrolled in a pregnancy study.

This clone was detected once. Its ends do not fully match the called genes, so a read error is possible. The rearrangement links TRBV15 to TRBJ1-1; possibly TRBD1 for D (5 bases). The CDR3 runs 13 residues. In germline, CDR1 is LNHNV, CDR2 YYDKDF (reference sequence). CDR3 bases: TGTGCCACCAGCGGAGACAGGAACACTGAAGCTTTCTTT. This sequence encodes CATSGDRNTEAFF.

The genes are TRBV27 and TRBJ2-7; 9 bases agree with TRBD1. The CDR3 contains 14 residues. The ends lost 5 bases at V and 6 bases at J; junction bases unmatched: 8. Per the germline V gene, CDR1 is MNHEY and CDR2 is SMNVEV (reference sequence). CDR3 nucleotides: TGTGCCAGCAGTCCCAACAGGGGGCGCGGCGAGCAGTACTTC. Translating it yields CASSPNRGRGEQYF.

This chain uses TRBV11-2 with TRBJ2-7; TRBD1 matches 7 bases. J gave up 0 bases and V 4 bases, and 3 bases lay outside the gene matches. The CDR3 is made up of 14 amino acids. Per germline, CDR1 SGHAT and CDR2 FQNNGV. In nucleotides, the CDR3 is TGTGCCAGCAGCTACCGGGACAGCTCCTACGAGCAGTACTTC. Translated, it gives CASSYRDSSYEQYF.

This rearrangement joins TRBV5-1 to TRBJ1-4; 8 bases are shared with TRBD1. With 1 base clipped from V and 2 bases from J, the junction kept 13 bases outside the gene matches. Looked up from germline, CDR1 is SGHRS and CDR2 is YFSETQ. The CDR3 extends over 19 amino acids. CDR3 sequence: CASSLYGQGLRSTNEKLFF. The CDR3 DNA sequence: TGCGCCAGCAGCTTGTATGGACAGGGCCTCCGATCGACTAATGAAAAACTGTTTTTT. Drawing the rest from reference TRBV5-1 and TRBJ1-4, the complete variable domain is KAGVTQTPRYLIKTRGQQVTLSCSPISGHRSVSWYQQTPGQGLQFLFEYFSETQRNKGNFPGRFSGRQFSNSRSEMNVSTLELGDSALYLCASSLYGQGLRSTNEKLFFGSGTQLSVL.

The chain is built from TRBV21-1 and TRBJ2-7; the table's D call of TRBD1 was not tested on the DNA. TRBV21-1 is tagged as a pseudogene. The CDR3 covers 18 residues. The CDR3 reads CASSGRDRGTASSYEQYF. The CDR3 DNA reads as TGTGCCAGCAGCGGACGGGATCGTGGGACAGCAAGCTCCTACGAGCAGTACTTC.

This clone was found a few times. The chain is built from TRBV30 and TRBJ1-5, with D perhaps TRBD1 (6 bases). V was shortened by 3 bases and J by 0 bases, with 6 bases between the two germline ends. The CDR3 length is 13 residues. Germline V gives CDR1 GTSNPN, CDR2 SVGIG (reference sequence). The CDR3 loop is CAWSRGSNQPQHF. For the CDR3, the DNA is TGTGCCTGGAGCAGGGGTAGCAATCAGCCCCAGCATTTT.

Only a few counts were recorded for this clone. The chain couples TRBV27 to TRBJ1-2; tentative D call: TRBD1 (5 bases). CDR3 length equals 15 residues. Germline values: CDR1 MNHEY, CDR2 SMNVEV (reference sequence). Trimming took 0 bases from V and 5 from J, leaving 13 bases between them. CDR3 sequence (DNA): TGTGCCAGCAGTTTATCGGCAGGGTCCCTTTATGGCTACACCTTC. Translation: CASSLSAGSLYGYTF.

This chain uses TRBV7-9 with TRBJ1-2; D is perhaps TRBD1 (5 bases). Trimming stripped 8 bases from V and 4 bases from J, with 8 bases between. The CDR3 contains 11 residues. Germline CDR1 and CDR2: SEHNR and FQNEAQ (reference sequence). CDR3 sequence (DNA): TGTGCCAGCGACGGGGGCTATGGCTACACCTTC. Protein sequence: CASDGGYGYTF.

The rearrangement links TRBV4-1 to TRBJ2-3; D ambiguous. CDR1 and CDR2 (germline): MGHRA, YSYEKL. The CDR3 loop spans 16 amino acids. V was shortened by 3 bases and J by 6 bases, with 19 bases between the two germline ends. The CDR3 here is CASSQETSFFGDTQYF. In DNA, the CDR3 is TGCGCCAGCAGCCAGGAAACTTCCTTCTTCGGGGATACGCAGTATTTT.

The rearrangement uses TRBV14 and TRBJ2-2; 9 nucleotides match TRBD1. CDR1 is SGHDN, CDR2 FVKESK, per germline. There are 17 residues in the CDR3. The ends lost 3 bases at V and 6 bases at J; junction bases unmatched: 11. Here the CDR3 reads CASSHAAGTGRAGELFF. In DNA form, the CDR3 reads TGTGCCAGCAGCCACGCCGCCGGGACAGGGCGCGCCGGGGAGCTGTTTTTT.

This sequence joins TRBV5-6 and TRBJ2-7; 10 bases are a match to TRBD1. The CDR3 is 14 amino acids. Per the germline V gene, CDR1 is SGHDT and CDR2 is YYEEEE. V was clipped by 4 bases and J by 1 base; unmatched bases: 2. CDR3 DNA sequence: TGTGCCAGCAGCCGGGGACAGGGGTCCTACGAGCAGTACTTC. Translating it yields CASSRGQGSYEQYF.

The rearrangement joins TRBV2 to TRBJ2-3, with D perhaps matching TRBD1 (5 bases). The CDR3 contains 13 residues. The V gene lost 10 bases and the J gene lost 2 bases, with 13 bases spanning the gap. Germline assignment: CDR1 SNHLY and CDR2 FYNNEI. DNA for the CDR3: TGTGCCACCATCACCAGGGCCACAGATACGCAGTATTTT. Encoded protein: CATITRATDTQYF. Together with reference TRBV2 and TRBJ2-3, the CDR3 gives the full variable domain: EPEVTQTPSHQVTQMGQEVILRCVPISNHLYFYWYRQILGQKVEFLVSFYNNEISEKSEIFDDQFSVERPDGSNFTLKIRSTKLEDSAMYFCATITRATDTQYFGPGTRLTVL.

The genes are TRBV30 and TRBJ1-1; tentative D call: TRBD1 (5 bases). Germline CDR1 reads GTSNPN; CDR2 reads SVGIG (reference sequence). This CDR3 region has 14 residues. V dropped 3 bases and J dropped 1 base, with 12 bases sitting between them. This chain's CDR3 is CAWSSGGGNTEAFF. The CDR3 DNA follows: TGTGCCTGGAGCTCGGGGGGAGGGAACACTGAAGCTTTCTTT.

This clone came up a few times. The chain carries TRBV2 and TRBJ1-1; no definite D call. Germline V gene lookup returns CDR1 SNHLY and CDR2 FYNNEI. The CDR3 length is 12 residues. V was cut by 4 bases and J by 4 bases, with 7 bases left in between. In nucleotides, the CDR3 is TGTGCCAGCAGTGCGGGGTTCACTGAAGCTTTCTTT. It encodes CASSAGFTEAFF.

CDR3 sequence (DNA): TGTGCCAGCAGCCCGAGAAGCTACAATGAGCAGTTCTTC. Translation gives CASSPRSYNEQFF. V usage is TRBV11-2 and J usage is TRBJ2-1; D unresolved. The V end lost 5 bases, the J end lost 3 bases, and 8 bases lay between the germline ends. The germline gives CDR1 SGHAT, CDR2 FQNNGV. This CDR3 has 13 residues.

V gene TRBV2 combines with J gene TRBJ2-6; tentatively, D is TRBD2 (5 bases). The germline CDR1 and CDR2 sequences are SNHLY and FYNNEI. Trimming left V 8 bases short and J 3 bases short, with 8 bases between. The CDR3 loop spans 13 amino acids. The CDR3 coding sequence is TGTGCCAGCGGACGGGATGGGGCCAACGTCCTGACTTTC. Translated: CASGRDGANVLTF.

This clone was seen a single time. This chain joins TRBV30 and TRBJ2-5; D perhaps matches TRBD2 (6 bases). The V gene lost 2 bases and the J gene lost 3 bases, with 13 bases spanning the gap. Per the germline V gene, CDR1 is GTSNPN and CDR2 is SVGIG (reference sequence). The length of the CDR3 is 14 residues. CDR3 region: CAWSFIAEEETQYF. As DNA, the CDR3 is TGTGCCTGGAGTTTCATAGCGGAAGAAGAGACCCAGTACTTC. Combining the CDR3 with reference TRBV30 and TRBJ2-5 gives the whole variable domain SQTIHQWPATLVQPVGSPLSLECTVEGTSNPNLYWYRQAAGRGLQLLFYSVGIGQISSEVPQNLSASRPQDRQFILSSKKLLLSDSGFYLCAWSFIAEEETQYFGPGTRLLVL.

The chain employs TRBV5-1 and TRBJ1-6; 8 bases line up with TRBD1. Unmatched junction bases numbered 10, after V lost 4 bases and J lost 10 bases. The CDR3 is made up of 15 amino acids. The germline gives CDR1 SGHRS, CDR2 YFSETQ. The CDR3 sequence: CASSRTGGGRSPLHF. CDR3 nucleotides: TGCGCCAGCAGCCGAACAGGGGGTGGACGGTCACCCCTCCACTTT.